One sample yielded the 8 T cell receptor beta chains listed below, sequenced in a study of cytomegalovirus exposure and HLA in healthy donors (dated by TCRdb to about 2017). The library came from the immunoSEQ multiplex PCR assay. The source is immuneACCESS, and TCRdb retained only in-frame sequences with V and J called. Part of the clones is not carried over; for the studies checked, unresolved V genes explain less than half of this, and the remainder is unexplained. The table for this sample lists more than 140,000 clones; approximately 88% of them were counted only once. Of the sample, around 3.4% falls within the top ten clones. What was sequenced was PBMCs. These receptors were collected from a woman aged 18 to 35 in good health and CMV-seropositive.

The V gene is TRBV19, the J gene TRBJ1-2; 11 nucleotides match TRBD1. J was trimmed by 5 bases and V by 10 bases; bases with no gene match: 6. From germline, CDR1 is LNHDA and CDR2 SQIVND (reference sequence). This CDR3 is 13 amino acids long. CDR3 coding DNA: TGTGCCACTCGGGACAGGGGGAAATATGGCTACACCTTC. Its protein is CATRDRGKYGYTF.

V is TRBV29-1 and J is TRBJ1-1, with a possible D match to TRBD1 (6 bases). The CDR3 spans 14 residues. The germline gives CDR1 SQVTM, CDR2 ANQGSEA. V was shortened by 4 bases and J by 4 bases, with 16 bases between the two germline ends. The CDR3 loop is CSVANTGRTTEAFF. CDR3 sequence (DNA): TGCAGCGTTGCCAATACAGGGCGGACCACTGAAGCTTTCTTT.

This clone was counted once. The chain has TRBV7-9 and TRBJ2-1, with 9 nucleotides matching TRBD2. From germline, CDR1 is SEHNR and CDR2 FQNEAQ (reference sequence). J was trimmed by 4 bases and V by 7 bases; bases with no gene match: 11. The CDR3 length is 16 residues. The CDR3 nucleotides are TGTGCCAGCAAGTTCGGGACTAGCTCCATGTACAATGAGCAGTTCTTC. Translated, it gives CASKFGTSSMYNEQFF.

V and J are TRBV4-1 and TRBJ1-5, with 8 bases aligning to TRBD1. Trimming took 4 bases from V and 7 from J; bases not matched to a gene: 21. CDR1 and CDR2 from the germline V gene are MGHRA and YSYEKL. CDR3 length: 19 amino acids. In nucleotides, the CDR3 is TGCGCCAGCAGCCTAGACCAGCTCAGGGGCAGGGGGCTGGAACAGCCCCAGCATTTT. It is translated as CASSLDQLRGRGLEQPQHF.

V gene TRBV4-3 combines with J gene TRBJ1-2; weak D call: TRBD1 (6 bases). V lost 4 bases and J 5 bases, leaving 17 bases between the germline ends. CDR3 length: 15 residues. Germline V lookup: CDR1 LGHNA, CDR2 YSLEER. Written as DNA, the CDR3 is TGCGCCAGCAGCCCCGCGGGGGGCGGGGTGTATGGCTACACCTTC. This sequence encodes CASSPAGGGVYGYTF.

V gene TRBV4-3 combines with J gene TRBJ1-1, with D unresolved. V lost 2 bases and J 0 bases, leaving 10 bases between the germline ends. Germline lookup yields CDR1 LGHNA and CDR2 YSLEER. The CDR3 runs to 15 residues. In DNA form, the CDR3 reads TGCGCCAGCAGCCAAAGGACGGGAGTGAACACTGAAGCTTTCTTT. Protein: CASSQRTGVNTEAFF.

The V gene is TRBV4-3, the J gene TRBJ1-2; 8 bases agree with TRBD1. Germline-derived CDR1 and CDR2 are LGHNA and YSLEER. This CDR3 contains 15 residues. The V and J ends lost 3 bases and 6 bases, in that order; junction bases with no gene match: 9. CDR3 DNA sequence: TGCGCCAGCAGCCATCTCGACAGGGGAAGGCATGGCTACACCTTC. Translating it yields CASSHLDRGRHGYTF.

The chain recombines TRBV11-3 with TRBJ1-1, with TRBD1 identical over 7 bases. Losses at the gene ends were 3 bases for V and 0 bases for J; bases not matched to a gene: 7. There are 16 residues in the CDR3. Germline-derived CDR1 and CDR2 are SGHNT and YENEEA. The CDR3 spells CASSFAGTDLNTEAFF. As DNA, the CDR3 is TGTGCCAGCAGCTTCGCCGGGACAGACTTGAACACTGAAGCTTTCTTT. Together with reference TRBV11-3 and TRBJ1-1, the CDR3 gives the full variable domain: EAGVVQSPRYKIIEKKQPVAFWCNPISGHNTLYWYLQNLGQGPELLIRYENEEAVDDSQLPKDRFSAERLKGVDSTLKIQPAELGDSAVYLCASSFAGTDLNTEAFFGQGTRLTVV.